Below are 17 T cell receptor beta chains sequenced from a single sample in a study of cytomegalovirus exposure and HLA in healthy donors. The PCR made use of 60 Vbeta and 13 Jbeta primers. Only in-frame clones appear in the TCRdb table, and some are missing; sequencing was by immunoSEQ multiplex PCR. The sample contains over 150,000 clones, more than 65% of which appear only once. Sequencing used PBMCs. These receptors all come from a woman in her 30s in good health and CMV-seropositive.

The chain uses TRBV9 and TRBJ1-4; D not resolved. The CDR3 extends over 13 amino acids. CDR1 and CDR2 (germline): SGDLS, YYNGEE. Trimming took off 7 bases at V and 3 bases at J, with 10 bases between the two ends. The CDR3: CASGRGSNEKLFF. The CDR3 nucleotides read TGTGCCAGCGGGCGGGGTTCTAATGAAAAACTGTTTTTT.

CDR3 region: CASSKPGQGSPDTQYF. The CDR3 DNA sequence: TGTGCCAGCAGTAAACCGGGACAGGGTTCCCCAGATACGCAGTATTTT. This chain links TRBV27 with TRBJ2-3; 9 bases agree with TRBD1. The CDR3 covers 16 residues. CDR1 is MNHEY and CDR2 is SMNVEV in the germline V gene (reference sequence). J gave up 4 bases and V 5 bases, and 10 bases lay outside the gene matches.

V is TRBV6-4 and J is TRBJ2-3; D ambiguous. Germline loops: CDR1 MRHNA, CDR2 SNTAGT. Trimming removed 0 bases from V and 4 bases from J, with 5 bases in between. This CDR3 comprises 13 residues. CDR3 sequence reads: CASSDSEADTQYF. DNA for the CDR3: TGTGCCAGCAGTGACTCTGAGGCAGATACGCAGTATTTT.

In regard to this clone: Different DNA sequences within this sample yield the same CDR3. J is TRBJ1-5 and V is TRBV27; possibly TRBD1 for D (5 bases). The CDR3 consists of 13 residues. CDR1 and CDR2 (germline): MNHEY, SMNVEV (reference sequence). V was cut by 0 bases and J by 5 bases, with 5 bases left in between. This chain's CDR3 is CASSLSGDQPQHF. The CDR3 nucleotides are TGTGCCAGCAGTTTATCAGGGGATCAGCCCCAGCATTTT.

This clone is a singleton in its sample. The chain is built from TRBV5-1 and TRBJ2-7; TRBD1 aligns across 10 bases. Germline CDR1 is SGHRS and CDR2 is YFSETQ. The CDR3 covers 13 residues. V trimming: 4 bases; J trimming: 3 bases; junction bases outside the gene matches: 1. The CDR3: CASSRDRGYEQYF. CDR3 DNA: TGCGCCAGCAGCCGGGACAGGGGCTACGAGCAGTACTTC. The whole variable domain, remainder taken from reference TRBV5-1 and TRBJ2-7, is KAGVTQTPRYLIKTRGQQVTLSCSPISGHRSVSWYQQTPGQGLQFLFEYFSETQRNKGNFPGRFSGRQFSNSRSEMNVSTLELGDSALYLCASSRDRGYEQYFGPGTRLTVT.

This clone was detected only once. The chain has TRBV29-1 and TRBJ1-2, with D possibly TRBD1 on 5 matching bases. This CDR3 has 11 amino acids. Trimming took 5 bases from V and 8 from J, leaving 12 bases between them. Germline CDR1 SQVTM, CDR2 ANQGSEA. CDR3 in amino acids: CSVLQGSGYTF. The CDR3, as DNA: TGCAGCGTTCTCCAGGGTAGCGGCTACACCTTC.

This chain connects TRBV14 to TRBJ1-2, with a weak D call TRBD1 (6 bases). The CDR3 has 15 residues. V gave up 0 bases and J gave up 7 bases, with 15 bases separating them. Germline loops: CDR1 SGHDN, CDR2 FVKESK. CDR3 sequence (DNA): TGTGCCAGCAGCCAAGATCTAATGGGGGCTCGTGGCTACACCTTC. It specifies CASSQDLMGARGYTF.

V is TRBV28 and J is TRBJ2-1, with 7 positions matching TRBD2. Germline-derived CDR1 and CDR2 are MDHEN and SYDVKM. The CDR3 extends over 16 amino acids. With 8 bases clipped from V and 0 bases from J, the junction kept 10 bases outside the gene matches. The DNA of the CDR3 is TGTGCCAGCCCTCCCGCAGGCGGGAGCTCCTACAATGAGCAGTTCTTC. This codes for CASPPAGGSSYNEQFF.

V and J are TRBV4-1 and TRBJ1-4; D is perhaps TRBD1 (6 bases). Germline CDR1 MGHRA, CDR2 YSYEKL. With 2 bases removed from V and 8 bases from J, the gap between germline ends came to 12 bases. This CDR3 region has 14 residues. The CDR3 region is CASSQRSGDEKLFF. The DNA for the CDR3 is TGCGCCAGCAGCCAAAGGTCAGGGGACGAAAAACTGTTTTTT.

This chain uses TRBV6-5 with TRBJ1-2; D unresolved. Per the germline V gene, CDR1 is MNHEY and CDR2 is SVGAGI. V lost 4 bases and J lost 2, with 8 bases in between. This CDR3 region has 13 residues. The CDR3 DNA follows: TGTGCCAGCAGTTTGTCCGTAAACTATGGCTACACCTTC. It encodes CASSLSVNYGYTF.

The chain links TRBV5-4 to TRBJ1-2; the D gene is possibly TRBD1 (5 bases). Trimming shortened V by 0 bases and J by 2 bases, and 5 bases separated the two germline ends. Looked up from germline, CDR1 is SGHNT and CDR2 is YYREEE (reference sequence). The CDR3 spans 13 residues. The CDR3 sequence: CASSLGQNYGYTF. CDR3 DNA sequence: TGTGCCAGCAGCTTGGGACAGAACTATGGCTACACCTTC.

This rearrangement joins TRBV28 to TRBJ1-2; D is undetermined. The germline gives CDR1 MDHEN, CDR2 SYDVKM. The CDR3 spans 16 residues. The V gene lost 2 bases and the J gene lost 4 bases, with 17 bases spanning the gap. In DNA, the CDR3 is TGTGCCAGCAGTTTAGAGGTGGCGGGAACACGCTATGGCTACACCTTC. Amino acid sequence: CASSLEVAGTRYGYTF.

Details on this clone: At the DNA level, this CDR3 is encoded by other sequences in the same sample as well. The chain carries TRBV6-1 and TRBJ2-7; D is possibly TRBD2 (5 bases). The CDR3 is made up of 14 amino acids. Germline assignment: CDR1 MNHNS and CDR2 SASEGT. V lost 3 bases and J lost 0, with 9 bases in between. The CDR3 loop is CASSERGSSYEQYF. CDR3 sequence (DNA): TGTGCCAGCAGTGAGCGAGGGAGCTCCTACGAGCAGTACTTC.

The genes are TRBV5-6 and TRBJ1-5; TRBD1 is a possible D gene (6 bases). This CDR3 comprises 17 residues. V lost 1 base and J 3 bases, leaving 17 bases between the germline ends. Germline values: CDR1 SGHDT, CDR2 YYEEEE. The CDR3 loop reads CASSLSTWTANNQPQHF. CDR3 in DNA: TGTGCCAGCAGCTTGTCTACTTGGACAGCGAACAATCAGCCCCAGCATTTT.

The chain combines TRBV27 with TRBJ2-1; TRBD2 matches 9 bases. Trimming at V came to 5 bases and at J to 5 bases, leaving 7 bases not matched to a gene. This CDR3 comprises 15 residues. CDR1 is MNHEY and CDR2 is SMNVEV in the germline V gene (reference sequence). DNA of the CDR3: TGTGCCAGCAGTCCGACCAGCGGGAGGAACAATGAGCAGTTCTTC. It is translated as CASSPTSGRNNEQFF.

The gene calls are TRBV2 and TRBJ2-4; D gene uncertain. Germline V lookup: CDR1 SNHLY, CDR2 FYNNEI. This CDR3 spans 13 amino acids. V gave up 8 bases and J gave up 0 bases, with 8 bases separating them. The CDR3 DNA sequence: TGTGCCAGCTTCTCCGGAGCCAAAAACATTCAGTACTTC. Amino acids: CASFSGAKNIQYF.

The rearrangement joins TRBV19 to TRBJ2-3, with 9 bases fitting TRBD2. This CDR3 has 14 residues. Unmatched junction bases numbered 2, after V lost 4 bases and J lost 3 bases. CDR1 and CDR2 from the germline V gene are LNHDA and SQIVND (reference sequence). CDR3 sequence (DNA): TGTGCCAGTAGTAGCGGGAGGGTGACAGATACGCAGTATTTT. Its protein is CASSSGRVTDTQYF. The full variable domain, with the rest looked up from reference TRBV19 and TRBJ2-3, is DGGITQSPKYLFRKEGQNVTLSCEQNLNHDAMYWYRQDPGQGLRLIYYSQIVNDFQKGDIAEGYSVSREKKESFPLTVTSAQKNPTAFYLCASSSGRVTDTQYFGPGTRLTVL.